This T cell receptor (beta chain) was sequenced in a study of CD8+CD57+ T cells in acquired aplastic anemia. Across the whole study: Sorted cells (CD4+ and CD8+) yielded DNA amounts that averaged approximately 3.2 ug. Healthy-donor CD4+ cells averaged approximately 11 million reads.

As regards this clonotype: Its target is unknown.

The germline V and J ends were trimmed by 3 bases and 6 bases, with 15 bases remaining between them. CDR3 size: 15 residues. From germline, CDR1 is SGDLS and CDR2 YYNGEE. According to the study, genomic DNA was the template for TCR beta VDJ and CDR3 profiling. One entry per CDR3 protein, called by TCRdb with MiXCR from the reads. Altogether under 200,000 distinct CDR3 sequences are present, about three fifths being singletons, with the ten largest covering under 60%. Study conclusions and caveats: In CD8+ cells, Simpson's diversity showed no significant difference between patients and controls. Patients and controls turned out to have twenty-nine CD8+ CDR3 sequences in common.

This TCR came from a human donor in good health. Sequencing input: sorted CD4+, CD8+, or CD8+CD57+ T cells (not recorded which) from PBMCs. The chain links TRBV9 to TRBJ2-2; D remains unclear. CDR3 region: CASSESQIAAGELFF. CDR3 DNA: TGTGCCAGCAGCGAATCTCAGATCGCGGCCGGGGAGCTGTTTTTT.